This T cell receptor beta chain was documented in a study of OX40 agonist ivuxolimab in advanced cancers. General study points: Among T cells, CD8+ cells averaged more expanded clones than CD4+ cells.

Data came from immunoSEQ multiplex PCR; TCRdb stores just in-frame clones and leaves some out. Among tens of thousands of clones, more than 80% were seen once, and the ten largest hold approximately 11%. About this clone itself: Its antigen is as yet unknown.

Germline CDR1 is ENHRY and CDR2 is SYGVKD. Trimming pared 3 bases from V and 4 bases from J, leaving 15 bases between. CDR3 size: 16 residues. This TCR was sampled from an adult with an advanced solid tumor such as melanoma, head and neck, liver or kidney cancer. The V call is TRBV10-3, the J call TRBJ2-2, with a tentative D call TRBD1 (5 bases). This specimen consisted of CD4+ or CD8+ T cells sorted from blood, obtained in a trial of the OX40 agonist ivuxolimab. The CDR3 DNA follows: TGTGCCATCAGTGATCTTTGGACACATACCACCGGGGAGCTGTTTTTT. Translation: CAISDLWTHTTGELFF.